The 30 T cell receptor beta chains in this list originate from one sample, sequenced in a study of T cells after yellow fever vaccination. TCRdb reprocessed the 5' RACE reads with MiXCR, giving one entry per CDR3 protein. Of some 350,000 distinct CDR3 sequences listed, 11% are singletons. Sequencing was performed on PBMCs, taken on the day of the first yellow fever vaccination. The source of these receptors is a man aged 18 to 29 who received the YFV17D yellow fever vaccine.

This clonotype was picked up a small number of times. This chain links TRBV5-1 with TRBJ2-1; D possibly corresponds to TRBD2 (5 bases). The germline V gene encodes CDR1 SGHRS and CDR2 YFSETQ. CDR3 length: 15 residues. V dropped 5 bases and J dropped 4 bases, with 16 bases sitting between them. DNA for the CDR3: TGCGCCAGCAGAGCCGGGCCTAGCCCGTACAATGAGCAGTTCTTC. Translation gives CASRAGPSPYNEQFF.

This clonotype was counted only a few times. CDR3 residues: CASSQVWEGYQPQHF. For the CDR3, the DNA is TGCGCCAGCAGCCAAGTTTGGGAAGGATATCAGCCCCAGCATTTT. The genes are TRBV4-1 and TRBJ1-5; D gene unclear. The CDR3 is 15 residues long. V was shortened by 1 base and J by 5 bases, with 12 bases between the two germline ends. Germline V CDR1 and CDR2: MGHRA, YSYEKL.

This chain's CDR3 is CASSLELSRSSYNEQFF. The CDR3 DNA reads as TGTGCCAGCAGCTTAGAGCTGTCAAGGAGCTCCTACAATGAGCAGTTCTTC. The rearrangement joins TRBV7-6 to TRBJ2-1, with D unresolved. V was shortened by 1 base and J by 0 bases, with 13 bases between the two germline ends. CDR3 length: 17 amino acids. Germline assignment: CDR1 SGHVS and CDR2 FNYEAQ.

The chain links TRBV7-9 to TRBJ1-4; TRBD1 aligns across 9 bases. The length of the CDR3 is 17 residues. CDR1 and CDR2 (germline): SEHNR, FQNEAQ (reference sequence). Germline trimming cut 4 bases from V and 13 bases from J; bases unmatched to any gene: 19. The CDR3 DNA reads as TGTGCCAGCAGCTCCGGGACAGGGTTCGGGTTTGGGGCTGGACTGTTTTTT. This codes for CASSSGTGFGFGAGLFF.

This clonotype was counted only a few times. This CDR3 reads CASTTPTSGGNPSYEQYF. The CDR3 DNA is TGTGCCAGCACCACTCCGACTAGCGGGGGGAATCCCTCCTACGAGCAGTACTTC. The chain employs TRBV9 and TRBJ2-7, with 13 bases fitting TRBD2. Losses at the gene ends were 6 bases for V and 0 bases for J; bases not matched to a gene: 12. CDR3 length equals 18 residues. In germline, CDR1 is SGDLS, CDR2 YYNGEE.

V usage is TRBV2 and J usage is TRBJ1-1; 8 bases line up with TRBD1. The CDR3 is 14 residues long. V lost 7 bases and J lost 1; bases outside the gene matches: 5. Germline lookup yields CDR1 SNHLY and CDR2 FYNNEI. CDR3 sequence: CASILGTGNTEAFF. The CDR3 DNA follows: TGTGCCAGCATTCTAGGGACAGGGAACACTGAAGCTTTCTTT.

This CDR3 reads CASSHGTQSSGNTIYF. In DNA form, the CDR3 reads TGCGCCAGCAGCCACGGGACGCAGAGCTCTGGAAACACCATATATTTT. The rearrangement joins TRBV4-1 to TRBJ1-3; TRBD1 is a possible D gene (5 bases). The CDR3 has 16 amino acids. Germline V gene data show CDR1 as MGHRA and CDR2 as YSYEKL. V was trimmed by 3 bases and J by 0 bases, leaving 12 bases between them.

This clonotype was recorded many times. CDR3 nucleotides: TGTGCCAGCAGCTGGTACGGACAGGGTATCCCGTTCTTC. Its translation: CASSWYGQGIPFF. This chain connects TRBV5-4 to TRBJ2-1; 8 positions match TRBD1. CDR1 and CDR2 from the germline V gene are SGHNT and YYREEE (reference sequence). This CDR3 has 13 residues. With V trimmed by 3 bases and J by 15 bases, 11 bases remained unmatched.

The genes are TRBV7-6 and TRBJ2-1; 8 bases map to TRBD2. The germline gives CDR1 SGHVS, CDR2 FNYEAQ. This CDR3 spans 17 amino acids. Trimming took 1 base from V and 4 from J; bases not matched to a gene: 9. Written as DNA, the CDR3 is TGTGCCAGCAGCTTAGGGTCCTCTAGCGGGTGGTACAATGAGCAGTTCTTC. Translated, it gives CASSLGSSSGWYNEQFF.

The genes are TRBV20-1 and TRBJ2-3; a weak D match, TRBD2 (7 bases). With 0 bases removed from V and 4 bases from J, the gap between germline ends came to 17 bases. Germline CDR1 reads DFQATT; CDR2 reads SNEGSKA (reference sequence). This CDR3 has 16 residues. CDR3 coding DNA: TGCAGTGCTAGAGATCCATACGGGGGGCGCCCAGATACGCAGTATTTT. Its protein is CSARDPYGGRPDTQYF.

The chain couples TRBV5-4 to TRBJ1-4; D perhaps matches TRBD1 (5 bases). Germline V gives CDR1 SGHNT, CDR2 YYREEE (reference sequence). The V gene lost 0 bases and the J gene lost 8 bases, with 11 bases spanning the gap. This CDR3 is built from 14 residues. The CDR3: CASSLAGPGEKLFF. For the CDR3, the DNA is TGTGCCAGCAGCTTGGCGGGGCCTGGAGAAAAACTGTTTTTT.

This clonotype was seen only a few times. This chain uses TRBV6-2 or TRBV6-3 with TRBJ1-5, with D unclear. The germline V gene has CDR1 MNHEY and CDR2 SVGEGT. Trimming stripped 7 bases from V and 0 bases from J, with 10 bases between. The CDR3 is made up of 14 amino acids. Written as DNA, the CDR3 is TGTGCCAGCAACCCGTTCTATAGCAATCAGCCCCAGCATTTT. Its translation: CASNPFYSNQPQHF.

The chain joins TRBV7-2 to TRBJ2-7, with no clear D. CDR3 size: 14 residues. CDR1 SGHTA and CDR2 FQGNSA come from the germline V gene. Trimming took off 3 bases at V and 5 bases at J, with 14 bases between the two ends. CDR3 sequence reads: CASSLRGPPHEQYF. CDR3 DNA sequence: TGTGCCAGCAGCTTGCGAGGCCCCCCCCACGAGCAGTACTTC.

This clonotype was observed a handful of times. For the CDR3, the DNA is TGCAGTGCTAGTAGCGCCTTGGTCTACGAGCAGTACTTC. Protein sequence: CSASSALVYEQYF. The chain combines TRBV20-1 with TRBJ2-7; maybe TRBD2 (5 bases). Trimming removed 3 bases from V and 3 bases from J, with 12 bases in between. This CDR3 region has 13 residues. CDR1 and CDR2 (germline): DFQATT, SNEGSKA (reference sequence).

The chain employs TRBV7-2 and TRBJ2-1; TRBD2 agrees at 10 bases. In germline, CDR1 is SGHTA, CDR2 FQGNSA. This CDR3 contains 14 residues. With V trimmed by 6 bases and J by 5 bases, 4 bases remained unmatched. The CDR3 reads CASSWTSGNNEQFF. Here the CDR3 DNA reads TGTGCCAGCAGTTGGACTAGCGGAAACAATGAGCAGTTCTTC.

The rearrangement joins TRBV10-3 to TRBJ1-2; a possible D gene is TRBD1 (6 bases). The CDR3 spans 16 residues. Per the germline V gene, CDR1 is ENHRY and CDR2 is SYGVKD. Trimming shortened V by 4 bases and J by 5 bases, and 20 bases separated the two germline ends. The CDR3 loop reads CAISVAGTKSGYGYTF. The CDR3 bases are TGTGCCATCAGTGTTGCCGGGACAAAGTCCGGATATGGCTACACCTTC.

This chain connects TRBV20-1 to TRBJ1-1, with D possibly matching TRBD1 (5 bases). Germline CDR1 DFQATT, CDR2 SNEGSKA (reference sequence). This CDR3 is built from 14 residues. The V end lost 1 base, the J end lost 0 bases, and 9 bases lay between the germline ends. The CDR3 DNA sequence: TGCAGTGCTAGAGGGGGACGGATGAACACTGAAGCTTTCTTT. It is translated as CSARGGRMNTEAFF.

This clonotype was recorded a few times. The V gene is TRBV5-1, the J gene TRBJ2-5, with 8 bases aligning to TRBD2. In germline, CDR1 is SGHRS, CDR2 YFSETQ. V dropped 8 bases and J dropped 1; count of bases not matched to a gene: 4. CDR3 length: 13 amino acids. CDR3 protein: CASRGTSQETQYF. CDR3 coding DNA: TGCGCCAGTAGAGGGACTAGCCAAGAGACCCAGTACTTC.

This clonotype has a handful of counts. The J gene is TRBJ2-1, the V gene TRBV18; D is uncertain. Trimming removed 0 bases at V and 8 bases at J, with 8 bases between. Germline-derived CDR1 and CDR2 are KGHSH and LQKENI. The CDR3 has 13 amino acids. The CDR3: CASSPPVSDEQFF. The CDR3 nucleotides are TGTGCCAGCTCACCACCGGTTTCCGATGAGCAGTTCTTC.

This clonotype was seen a few times. This sequence joins TRBV19 and TRBJ2-1; D not resolved. The CDR3 spans 14 residues. Between the trimmed V and J ends, which lost 10 bases and 5 bases, there was a span of 18 bases. Per germline, CDR1 LNHDA and CDR2 SQIVND (reference sequence). The CDR3 bases are TGTGCCACCCGCCTGTCCGTAGCCAACAATGAGCAGTTCTTC. Its translation: CATRLSVANNEQFF.

This rearrangement joins TRBV29-1 to TRBJ1-3, with D maybe TRBD1 (5 bases). The V end lost 4 bases, the J end lost 0 bases, and 10 bases lay between the germline ends. Germline V gives CDR1 SQVTM, CDR2 ANQGSEA. This CDR3 region has 14 residues. The CDR3 nucleotides are TGCAGCGTTGCCGGGACGGACTCTGGAAACACCATATATTTT. This gives the protein CSVAGTDSGNTIYF.

This clonotype was found a few times. At one end the junction does not follow the germline gene, possibly because of a read error. The J gene is TRBJ2-1, the V gene TRBV7-7; a weak D match, TRBD1 (6 bases). The CDR3 has 14 amino acids. The germline CDR1 and CDR2 sequences are SSHAT and FNYEAQ (reference sequence). The CDR3 protein is CASSLRQADNEQFF. DNA of the CDR3: TGTGCTAGCAGCTTAAGACAGGCCGACAATGAGCAGTTCTTC.

In its sample, this clonotype was seen a few times. This rearrangement joins TRBV15 to TRBJ1-2; D call uncertain. Trimming pared 0 bases from V and 3 bases from J, leaving 14 bases between. Germline assignment: CDR1 LNHNV and CDR2 YYDKDF (reference sequence). The CDR3 spans 16 residues. Here the CDR3 DNA reads TGTGCCACCAGCAGAGATATGGCCAGAACGGACTATGGCTACACCTTC. This translates into CATSRDMARTDYGYTF.

The V call is TRBV27, the J call TRBJ1-1; possibly TRBD1 for D (5 bases). Per germline, CDR1 MNHEY and CDR2 SMNVEV (reference sequence). CDR3 length: 14 amino acids. V lost 3 bases, J lost 4 bases, and 12 bases lay in between. CDR3 coding DNA: TGTGCCAGCAGTTTTCGAGGGGTTCTCACTGAAGCTTTCTTT. Translating it yields CASSFRGVLTEAFF.

This rearrangement joins TRBV7-2 to TRBJ2-2; 9 nucleotides match TRBD1. The CDR3 contains 17 residues. The junction had 14 bases not matched to a gene; V was cut back by 5 bases and J by 7 bases. Germline-derived CDR1 and CDR2 are SGHTA and FQGNSA. The CDR3 bases are TGTGCCAGCAGCGTGACCGGGACAGGGTTCTGGGGCGGGGAGCTGTTTTTT. Its protein is CASSVTGTGFWGGELFF.

This clonotype has ten or more counts. Here the CDR3 DNA reads TGTGCCAGCAGTCTGTCAGGAGCCTACGAGCAGTACTTC. It translates to CASSLSGAYEQYF. This chain uses TRBV7-2 with TRBJ2-7; no firm D call. The CDR3 is 13 amino acids. V was cut by 6 bases and J by 2 bases, with 11 bases left in between. Looked up from germline, CDR1 is SGHTA and CDR2 is FQGNSA.

This clonotype was detected a few times. This rearrangement joins TRBV19 to TRBJ2-5, with D possibly being TRBD2 (6 bases). V was cut by 4 bases and J by 10 bases, with 16 bases left in between. Germline CDR1 and CDR2: LNHDA and SQIVND (reference sequence). The CDR3 totals 13 residues. CDR3 DNA: TGTGCCAGTAGTACGTCCGGGAGAATCGGCCAGTACTTC. It encodes CASSTSGRIGQYF. Combining the CDR3 with reference TRBV19 and TRBJ2-5 gives the whole variable domain DGGITQSPKYLFRKEGQNVTLSCEQNLNHDAMYWYRQDPGQGLRLIYYSQIVNDFQKGDIAEGYSVSREKKESFPLTVTSAQKNPTAFYLCASSTSGRIGQYFGPGTRLLVL.

This clonotype was picked up a small number of times. This chain connects TRBV9 to TRBJ2-7; D possibly corresponds to TRBD1 (5 bases). Germline V gives CDR1 SGDLS, CDR2 YYNGEE. Trimming stripped 3 bases from V and 1 base from J, with 11 bases between. CDR3 length: 14 amino acids. The CDR3 protein is CASSETTESYEQYF. The CDR3 DNA sequence: TGTGCCAGCAGCGAAACGACAGAGTCCTACGAGCAGTACTTC.

This clonotype has just a few counts. This chain uses TRBV14 with TRBJ2-5; 7 nucleotides align to TRBD2. This CDR3 has 14 amino acids. Germline CDR1 and CDR2: SGHDN and FVKESK. Trimming removed 4 bases from V and 7 bases from J; junction bases left unmatched: 9. The CDR3, as DNA: TGTGCCAGCAGCCGGCAAGCGGGGACTTTGACCCAGTACTTC. Translation: CASSRQAGTLTQYF.

Ten or more counts support this clonotype. The V gene is TRBV5-1, the J gene TRBJ1-5; D unclear. Germline V lookup: CDR1 SGHRS, CDR2 YFSETQ. The CDR3 extends over 14 amino acids. V lost 0 bases, J lost 1 base, and 5 bases lay in between. DNA of the CDR3: TGCGCCAGCAGCTTGGATTGGAGCAATCAGCCCCAGCATTTT. It codes for CASSLDWSNQPQHF.